This section outlines one T cell receptor beta chain sequence together with its context. Per germline, CDR1 LNHDA and CDR2 SQIVND (reference sequence). CDR3 length: 13 residues. Trimming cost V 4 bases and J 5 bases; bases outside gene matches: 4. Some clones are missing from TCRdb's copy, which holds only in-frame ones; the method was immunoSEQ multiplex PCR. The sample holds 200,000 to 300,000 clones; just over 85% are singletons and the top ten take approximately 1.4%. These data originate in a study of blood T cell repertoires in COVID-19. The sequence was collected from a man aged 80 or over with acute or convalescent COVID-19. The sample comprised peripheral blood. The rearrangement links TRBV19 to TRBJ2-5, with 7 bases identical to TRBD2. CDR3: CASSTTSYETQYF. As DNA, the CDR3 is TGTGCCAGTAGTACGACTAGCTACGAGACCCAGTACTTC.